This T cell receptor beta chain originates from a study of blood T cell repertoires in COVID-19. Overall study context: Whether acute or convalescent, the COVID-19 samples came from the United States, Italy and Spain.

Clones were read by immunoSEQ multiplex PCR, and TCRdb kept only the in-frame ones, dropping some. The sample carries around 80,000 clones, 80% recorded once. The material sequenced was peripheral blood. This receptor was taken from a woman between 65 and 79 years old with acute or convalescent COVID-19.

CDR3 protein: CASSATPYSYNEQFF. The CDR3 nucleotides read TGTGCCAGCAGCGCAACTCCGTACTCCTACAATGAGCAGTTCTTC. V is TRBV9 and J is TRBJ2-1, with D unresolved. This CDR3 is 15 amino acids long. CDR1 is SGDLS and CDR2 is YYNGEE in the germline V gene. Deletions cut 3 bases from V and 0 bases from J, with 10 bases between.